Listed here are 27 T cell receptor beta chains from one sample, sequenced in a study of blood T cell repertoires in COVID-19. Repertoires were generated with immunoSEQ multiplex PCR, while TCRdb's copy carries only in-frame clones and drops some. The data contain about 170,000 clones, about 85% of them seen just once; the ten biggest clones take up 7% to 8%. Material: peripheral blood. Receptors were obtained from a woman of 80 years or more in a cohort sampled during active or convalescent COVID-19.

In this sample, this clone turned up a few times. The J gene is TRBJ2-7, the V gene TRBV3-1 (or the pseudogene TRBV3-2); D is ambiguous. V dropped 2 bases and J dropped 4 bases, with 9 bases sitting between them. Germline assignment: CDR1 LGHDT and CDR2 YNNKEL (reference sequence). This CDR3 spans 13 amino acids. This CDR3 reads CASSQTGAYEQYV. Written as DNA, the CDR3 is TGTGCCAGCAGCCAAACTGGAGCGTACGAGCAGTACGTC.

The chain carries TRBV7-6 and TRBJ1-1; 8 nucleotides align to TRBD1. Germline-derived CDR1 and CDR2 are SGHVS and FNYEAQ. The CDR3 sequence is 19 residues long. Trimming cost V 0 bases and J 1 base; bases outside gene matches: 13. The CDR3 sequence: CASSLALRTGKSGNTEAFF. The CDR3 coding sequence is TGTGCCAGCAGCTTAGCGCTCCGGACAGGGAAATCGGGGAACACTGAAGCTTTCTTT.

The chain couples TRBV15 to TRBJ1-4; D might be TRBD1 (6 bases). V lost 8 bases and J 0 bases, leaving 10 bases between the germline ends. The CDR3 has 14 residues. CDR1 and CDR2 (germline): LNHNV, YYDKDF (reference sequence). For the CDR3, the DNA is TGTGCCACCGCGACAGGAGCAACTAATGAAAAACTGTTTTTT. Residues: CATATGATNEKLFF.

J is TRBJ2-1 and V is TRBV4-3; TRBD2 aligns across 10 bases. The trim removed 3 bases at V and 8 bases at J, leaving 10 bases unmatched. This CDR3 region has 16 residues. Germline lookup yields CDR1 LGHNA and CDR2 YSLEER. CDR3 loop: CASSQYSSGGLDEQFF. In nucleotides, the CDR3 is TGCGCCAGCAGCCAGTACTCTAGCGGGGGTCTCGATGAGCAGTTCTTC.

On this clone: Mismatch with germline at one junction end may stem from a read error. The V gene is TRBV7-7, the J gene TRBJ2-7; TRBD2 matches 7 bases. CDR3 length equals 13 residues. Germline V gene data show CDR1 as SSHAT and CDR2 as FNYEAQ (reference sequence). In nucleotides, the CDR3 is TGTGCTAGCAGCTCGGGACTATTTTACGAGCAGTACTTC. Its translation is CASSSGLFYEQYF.

V is TRBV5-1 and J is TRBJ2-7, with a tentative D call TRBD1 (7 bases). V lost 1 base and J lost 3, with 8 bases in between. The CDR3 length is 13 residues. From germline, CDR1 is SGHRS and CDR2 YFSETQ. The CDR3 region is CASSLQGGYEQYF. The CDR3 nucleotides read TGCGCCAGCAGCTTGCAGGGGGGCTACGAGCAGTACTTC. The variable domain in full, completed from reference TRBV5-1 and TRBJ2-7, reads KAGVTQTPRYLIKTRGQQVTLSCSPISGHRSVSWYQQTPGQGLQFLFEYFSETQRNKGNFPGRFSGRQFSNSRSEMNVSTLELGDSALYLCASSLQGGYEQYFGPGTRLTVT.

V is TRBV5-1 and J is TRBJ2-7; TRBD1 matches 8 bases. This CDR3 is 16 amino acids long. V gave up 1 base and J gave up 1 base; unmatched junction bases: 7. The V gene's germline CDR1 is SGHRS and CDR2 YFSETQ. This CDR3 is CASSLWAGGKSYEQYF. The DNA for the CDR3 is TGCGCCAGCAGCTTGTGGGCAGGGGGCAAATCCTACGAGCAGTACTTC.

The gene calls are TRBV5-6 and TRBJ1-1; no firm D call. Trimming cost V 4 bases and J 3 bases, with 4 bases left between them. The CDR3 runs to 11 residues. Germline assignment: CDR1 SGHDT and CDR2 YYEEEE. CDR3 sequence reads: CASSRYTEAFF. The CDR3, as DNA: TGTGCCAGCAGCCGGTACACTGAAGCTTTCTTT. The full variable domain, in which reference TRBV5-6 and TRBJ1-1 provide the parts outside the CDR3, is DAGVTQSPTHLIKTRGQQVTLRCSPKSGHDTVSWYQQALGQGPQFIFQYYEEEERQRGNFPDRFSGHQFPNYSSELNVNALLLGDSALYLCASSRYTEAFFGQGTRLTVV.

The V call is TRBV11-2, the J call TRBJ2-6; D is undetermined. Germline CDR1 reads SGHAT; CDR2 reads FQNNGV. The CDR3 length is 13 residues. Between the trimmed V and J ends, which lost 7 bases and 1 base, there was a span of 5 bases. The CDR3 coding sequence is TGTGCCAGCACCCAATCTGGGGCCAACGTCCTGACTTTC. It yields the protein CASTQSGANVLTF.

The chain carries TRBV5-6 and TRBJ1-1; D possibly corresponds to TRBD1 (5 bases). The CDR3 runs 13 residues. Germline V gives CDR1 SGHDT, CDR2 YYEEEE. The ends were cut back, 4 bases at V and 5 bases at J, with 12 bases in the middle. DNA for the CDR3: TGTGCCAGCAGCCGGGGGGTGCGGACTGAAGCTTTCTTT. Amino acids: CASSRGVRTEAFF.

The chain employs TRBV9 and TRBJ2-3; TRBD1 matches at 7 bases. Losses at the gene ends were 2 bases for V and 0 bases for J; bases not matched to a gene: 3. The CDR3 extends over 15 amino acids. Germline V gene sequence: CDR1 SGDLS, CDR2 YYNGEE. CDR3 in amino acids: CASSVRQGSTDTQYF. In DNA form, the CDR3 reads TGTGCCAGCAGCGTCCGACAGGGCAGCACAGATACGCAGTATTTT. The whole variable domain, filled in from reference TRBV9 and TRBJ2-3, reads DSGVTQTPKHLITATGQRVTLRCSPRSGDLSVYWYQQSLDQGLQFLIQYYNGEERAKGNILERFSAQQFPDLHSELNLSSLELGDSALYFCASSVRQGSTDTQYFGPGTRLTVL.

The gene calls are TRBV27 and TRBJ2-1; D not resolved. Germline CDR1 is MNHEY and CDR2 is SMNVEV (reference sequence). Trimming cost V 5 bases and J 0 bases, with 14 bases left between them. CDR3 length: 16 amino acids. The CDR3 region is CASSPPESFSYNEQFF. The CDR3 coding sequence is TGTGCCAGCAGTCCCCCCGAGAGTTTCTCCTACAATGAGCAGTTCTTC.

This chain joins TRBV9 and TRBJ2-7, with D possibly TRBD1 on 6 matching bases. The CDR3 loop spans 14 amino acids. Germline CDR1 is SGDLS and CDR2 is YYNGEE. The V and J ends lost 5 bases and 5 bases respectively, with 17 bases between them. As DNA, the CDR3 is TGTGCCAGCAGTGCCCACACAGGGATCGACGAGCAGTACTTC. Amino acids: CASSAHTGIDEQYF. Based on the CDR3 plus reference TRBV9 and TRBJ2-7, the full variable domain is DSGVTQTPKHLITATGQRVTLRCSPRSGDLSVYWYQQSLDQGLQFLIQYYNGEERAKGNILERFSAQQFPDLHSELNLSSLELGDSALYFCASSAHTGIDEQYFGPGTRLTVT.

This rearrangement joins TRBV28 to TRBJ1-5; TRBD1 is a possible D gene (6 bases). Per the germline V gene, CDR1 is MDHEN and CDR2 is SYDVKM. Trimming took 5 bases from V and 3 from J, leaving 20 bases between them. The CDR3 is 17 residues long. DNA for the CDR3: TGTGCCAGCAGTCGGAAGCCTTCGACAGGTTCCAATCAGCCCCAGCATTTT. Its translation is CASSRKPSTGSNQPQHF.

The V gene is TRBV9, the J gene TRBJ2-2; D possibly corresponds to TRBD2 (5 bases). This CDR3 is built from 16 residues. Germline lookup yields CDR1 SGDLS and CDR2 YYNGEE. V shed 3 bases and J shed 4 bases, with 16 bases lying between them. CDR3 nucleotide sequence: TGTGCCAGCAGCGGGGAGTTGAGTTCCAGCACCGGGGAGCTGTTTTTT. Protein product: CASSGELSSSTGELFF.

The chain employs TRBV4-1 and TRBJ1-1; 7 bases fit TRBD1. Germline lookup yields CDR1 MGHRA and CDR2 YSYEKL. CDR3 length: 15 residues. The V and J ends lost 2 bases and 1 base, in that order; junction bases with no gene match: 4. CDR3 loop: CASSQLGQPNTEAFF. DNA for the CDR3: TGCGCCAGCAGCCAATTGGGACAGCCGAACACTGAAGCTTTCTTT.

The chain has TRBV5-1 and TRBJ2-5; D is ambiguous. This CDR3 region has 15 residues. The V gene's germline CDR1 is SGHRS and CDR2 YFSETQ. V was cut by 2 bases and J by 2 bases, with 13 bases left in between. The CDR3, as DNA: TGCGCCAGCAGCTTATCCGGTCAAAATCAAGAGACCCAGTACTTC. Protein: CASSLSGQNQETQYF.

This chain joins TRBV27 and TRBJ1-2; 7 bases align to TRBD1. The CDR3 is made up of 14 amino acids. The J segment lost 8 bases and the V segment lost 6 bases, leaving 12 bases of the junction unmatched. Germline-derived CDR1 and CDR2 are MNHEY and SMNVEV (reference sequence). In DNA form, the CDR3 reads TGTGCCAGCAGCTTGACCAGGGGGATTTGGGGCTACACCTTC. As protein: CASSLTRGIWGYTF.

This clone was seen only once. V usage is TRBV5-5 and J usage is TRBJ1-2, with 10 bases that match TRBD1. Unmatched junction bases numbered 10, after V lost 3 bases and J lost 8 bases. The germline V gene encodes CDR1 SGHKS and CDR2 YYEKEE (reference sequence). The CDR3 has 15 residues. Written as DNA, the CDR3 is TGTGCCAGCAGCTATCATGGGGACAGGGGAGGCGGCTACACCTTC. Its protein product is CASSYHGDRGGGYTF.

CDR3 bases: TGTGCCTGGAGTCCGGGGGTCGACTCACCCCTCCACTTT. Amino acid sequence: CAWSPGVDSPLHF. The genes are TRBV30 and TRBJ1-6, with D possibly TRBD1 on 5 matching bases. The length of the CDR3 is 13 residues. Trimming stripped 2 bases from V and 10 bases from J, with 12 bases between. CDR1 and CDR2 from the germline V gene are GTSNPN and SVGIG (reference sequence).

V usage is TRBV7-2 and J usage is TRBJ2-7; 8 bases map to TRBD2. Trimming cost V 0 bases and J 0 bases; bases outside gene matches: 10. CDR1 and CDR2 (germline): SGHTA, FQGNSA. There are 18 residues in the CDR3. CDR3 nucleotide sequence: TGTGCCAGCAGCTTAGCGGTAGGGTGGCGGGGGGCCTCCTACGAGCAGTACTTC. Translation: CASSLAVGWRGASYEQYF.

This chain connects TRBV6-6 to TRBJ1-4; D is perhaps TRBD1 (5 bases). CDR3 length equals 14 residues. Germline CDR1 MNHNY, CDR2 SVGAGI (reference sequence). The germline V and J ends were trimmed by 6 bases and 4 bases, with 12 bases remaining between them. CDR3 amino acids: CASSSQAFNEKLFF. Written as DNA, the CDR3 is TGTGCCAGCAGCTCACAGGCTTTTAATGAAAAACTGTTTTTT.

The chain is built from TRBV5-1 and TRBJ1-3, with D perhaps matching TRBD1 (5 bases). This CDR3 is built from 16 residues. Germline V lookup: CDR1 SGHRS, CDR2 YFSETQ. Trimming took off 0 bases at V and 4 bases at J, with 14 bases between the two ends. The CDR3 DNA is TGCGCCAGCAGCTTGGATCGAAGCGGGACCGGAAACACCATATATTTT. Residues: CASSLDRSGTGNTIYF.

This clone was seen a single time. This chain links TRBV30 with TRBJ1-1, with D unclear. Germline V gene lookup returns CDR1 GTSNPN and CDR2 SVGIG (reference sequence). V was pared by 2 bases and J by 4 bases, with 20 bases between. The CDR3 consists of 16 residues. The CDR3 region has the DNA TGTGCCTGGAGTATCCCTTCCTCGGGAGGCAGCACTGAAGCTTTCTTT. This codes for CAWSIPSSGGSTEAFF.

This clone was recorded once. The genes are TRBV29-1 and TRBJ2-7, with 8 bases aligning to TRBD1. Germline CDR1 SQVTM, CDR2 ANQGSEA. Unmatched junction bases numbered 9, after V lost 8 bases and J lost 0 bases. This CDR3 has 14 residues. CDR3 amino acids: CSLRTGLSSYEQYV. The DNA for the CDR3 is TGCAGCCTGCGGACAGGGCTATCCTCCTACGAGCAGTACGTC.

The chain links TRBV20-1 to TRBJ2-7; TRBD1 might be the D (6 bases). Germline V lookup: CDR1 DFQATT, CDR2 SNEGSKA (reference sequence). V lost 7 bases to trimming and J lost 5 bases, with 12 bases between them. The CDR3 loop spans 11 amino acids. The CDR3 protein is CSVAQGDEQYV. CDR3 bases: TGCAGTGTCGCACAGGGCGACGAGCAGTACGTC.

The V gene is TRBV6-4, the J gene TRBJ1-5; D not certain. V was shortened by 8 bases and J by 4 bases, with 18 bases between the two germline ends. This CDR3 region has 15 residues. Germline assignment: CDR1 MRHNA and CDR2 SNTAGT. The DNA of the CDR3 is TGTGCCAGCCCGACGGAAGCAGGATCGAATCAGCCCCAGCATTTT. Its protein is CASPTEAGSNQPQHF.